This TCR beta chain comes out of a study of blood T cell repertoires in COVID-19. The wider study: Sites in the United States, Italy and Spain provided acute and convalescent COVID-19 samples. The analysed material was cDNA or gDNA that came from T cells, B-cell-depleted T cells, or PBMCs.

In the original workflow: From reference gene primer amplification, estimates of nucleated cell counts were derived. The repertoire was sequenced with immunoSEQ multiplex PCR; TCRdb's copy has only in-frame clones and lacks some. That table gives V, J and clone size, and the DNA gave D and trimming. Counted here are about 170,000 clones, around 81% occurring once; the ten biggest clones make up approximately 8.1%. There are 18 residues in the CDR3. V was shortened by 0 bases and J by 5 bases, with 19 bases between the two germline ends. The germline V gene has CDR1 MGHRA and CDR2 YSYEKL. This receptor was identified in a woman over 75 with COVID-19, enrolled during active disease. The genes are TRBV4-1 and TRBJ2-2; TRBD2 might be the D (6 bases). Source material: peripheral blood. Here the CDR3 reads CASSQDYGRDWGTGELFF. CDR3 nucleotide sequence: TGCGCCAGCAGCCAAGATTACGGCCGGGACTGGGGTACCGGGGAGCTGTTTTTT.